This T cell receptor (beta chain) is drawn from a study of blood T cell repertoires in COVID-19. Study-level information: PBMCs, B-cell-depleted T cells, or T cells were the source of the cDNA or gDNA that made up the material.

In the original processing: Counts of nucleated cells, estimated from reference gene primer amplification, were obtained. The repertoire was sequenced with immunoSEQ multiplex PCR; TCRdb's copy has only in-frame clones and lacks some. V and J calls and clone size come straight from that table; D and trimming were deduced from the DNA. The sample records 350,000 to 400,000 clones, about 90% being singletons. Trimming took off 2 bases at V and 2 bases at J, with 11 bases between the two ends. There are 15 residues in the CDR3. Germline CDR1 reads MRHNA; CDR2 reads SNTAGT. Material for sequencing was peripheral blood. The chain couples TRBV6-4 to TRBJ2-3, with TRBD2 as a possible D gene (7 bases). The receptor's source is a man aged 18 to 29 with active or convalescent COVID-19. CDR3 bases: TGTGCCAGCAGTGACGGGGGGGGGCCCACAGATACGCAGTATTTT. It specifies CASSDGGGPTDTQYF.